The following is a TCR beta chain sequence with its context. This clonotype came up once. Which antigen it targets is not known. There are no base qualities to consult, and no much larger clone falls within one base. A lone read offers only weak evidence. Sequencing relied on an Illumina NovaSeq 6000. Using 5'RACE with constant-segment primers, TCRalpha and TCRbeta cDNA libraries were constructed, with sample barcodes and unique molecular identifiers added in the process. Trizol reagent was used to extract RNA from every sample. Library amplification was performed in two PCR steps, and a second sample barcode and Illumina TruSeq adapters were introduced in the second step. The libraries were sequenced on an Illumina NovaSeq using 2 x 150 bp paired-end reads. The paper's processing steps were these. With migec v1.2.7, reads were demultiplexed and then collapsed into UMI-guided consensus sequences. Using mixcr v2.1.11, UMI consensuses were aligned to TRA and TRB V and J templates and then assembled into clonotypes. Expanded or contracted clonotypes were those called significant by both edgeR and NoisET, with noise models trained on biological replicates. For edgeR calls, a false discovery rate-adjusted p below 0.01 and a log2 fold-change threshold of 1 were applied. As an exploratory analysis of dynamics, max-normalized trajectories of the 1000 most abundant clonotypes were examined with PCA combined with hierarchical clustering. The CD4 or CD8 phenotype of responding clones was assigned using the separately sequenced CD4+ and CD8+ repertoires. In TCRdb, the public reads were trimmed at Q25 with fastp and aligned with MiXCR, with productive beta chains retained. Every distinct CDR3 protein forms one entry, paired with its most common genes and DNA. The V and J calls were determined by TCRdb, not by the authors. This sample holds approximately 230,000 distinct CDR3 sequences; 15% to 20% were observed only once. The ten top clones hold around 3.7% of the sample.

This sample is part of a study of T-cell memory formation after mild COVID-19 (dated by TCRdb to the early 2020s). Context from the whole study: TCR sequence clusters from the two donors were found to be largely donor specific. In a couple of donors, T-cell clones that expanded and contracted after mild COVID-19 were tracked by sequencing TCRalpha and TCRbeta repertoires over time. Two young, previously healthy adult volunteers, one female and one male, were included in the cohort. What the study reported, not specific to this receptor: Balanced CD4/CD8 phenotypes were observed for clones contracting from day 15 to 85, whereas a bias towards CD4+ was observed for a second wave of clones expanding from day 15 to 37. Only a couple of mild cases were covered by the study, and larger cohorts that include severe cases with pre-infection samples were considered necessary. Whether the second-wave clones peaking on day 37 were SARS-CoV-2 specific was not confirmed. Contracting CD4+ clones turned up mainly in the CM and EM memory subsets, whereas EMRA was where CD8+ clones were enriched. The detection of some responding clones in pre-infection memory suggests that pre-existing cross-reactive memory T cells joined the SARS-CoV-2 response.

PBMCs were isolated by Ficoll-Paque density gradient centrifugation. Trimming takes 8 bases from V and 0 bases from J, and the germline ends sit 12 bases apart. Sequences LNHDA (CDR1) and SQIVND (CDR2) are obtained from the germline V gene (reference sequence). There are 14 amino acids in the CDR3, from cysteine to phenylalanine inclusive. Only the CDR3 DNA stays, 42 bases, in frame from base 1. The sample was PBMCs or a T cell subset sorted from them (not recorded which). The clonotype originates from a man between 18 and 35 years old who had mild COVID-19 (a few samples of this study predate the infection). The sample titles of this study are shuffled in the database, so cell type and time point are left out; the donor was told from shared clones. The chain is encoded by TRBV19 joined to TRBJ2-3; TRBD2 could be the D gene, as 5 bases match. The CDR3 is CASGQRTSTDTQYF. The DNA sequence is TGTGCCAGTGGTCAGAGGACTAGCACAGATACGCAGTATTTT. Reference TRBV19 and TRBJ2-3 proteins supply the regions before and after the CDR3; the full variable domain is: DGGITQSPKYLFRKEGQNVTLSCEQNLNHDAMYWYRQDPGQGLRLIYYSQIVNDFQKGDIAEGYSVSREKKESFPLTVTSAQKNPTAFYLCASGQRTSTDTQYFGPGTRLTVL.